The rows below give T cell receptor beta chains drawn from one sample of a study of CD8 T cells in Susac syndrome. TCRdb ran MiXCR on the immunoSEQ multiplex PCR reads and lists one entry per CDR3 protein. The sample lists some 180,000 distinct CDR3 sequences; approximately 94% were seen once. The sequenced material came from CD4+ T cells from PBMCs. Every receptor here comes from a human donor in good health. Both conserved end residues are part of each CDR3. The order of the fields is V gene, clone size, D gene, J gene, CDR3 protein, CDR3 DNA. The D gene is left open where the match is weak. Clone size is shown for a subset of rows, as once, few, many or a class of expanded clone.

TRBV25-1	NA	NA	TRBJ2-7	CASSEWAGTAGEQYF	TGTGCCAGCAGTGAATGGGCCGGGACGGCAGGCGAGCAGTACTTC
TRBV30	NA	NA	TRBJ2-1	CAWSPRQASSYNEQFF	TGTGCCTGGAGCCCCCGACAGGCCAGCTCCTACAATGAGCAGTTCTTC
TRBV5-6	NA	NA	TRBJ2-7	CASSLWSFGGMEQYF	TGTGCCAGCAGCTTGTGGAGCTTCGGGGGAATGGAGCAGTACTTC
TRBV7-2	NA	NA	TRBJ1-1	CASSFREGRTEAFF	TGTGCCAGCAGCTTCAGGGAAGGGCGGACTGAAGCTTTCTTT
TRBV5-4	NA	TRBD2	TRBJ2-1	CASSLGRSGAYNEQFF	TGTGCCAGCAGCCTGGGACGTAGCGGGGCCTACAATGAGCAGTTCTTC
TRBV20-1	NA	NA	TRBJ2-3	CSAPGRGSTDTQYF	TGCAGTGCCCCCGGTCGAGGGTCCACAGATACGCAGTATTTT
TRBV20-1	NA	TRBD1	TRBJ2-7	CSAPNPGQGTYEQYF	TGCAGTGCCCCGAACCCGGGACAGGGCACCTACGAGCAGTACTTC
TRBV29-1	NA	TRBD1	TRBJ2-5	CSVEAGGEETQYF	TGCAGCGTTGAGGCAGGGGGCGAGGAGACCCAGTACTTC
TRBV28	NA	NA	TRBJ1-4	CATQANEKLFF	TGTGCCACACAGGCAAATGAAAAACTGTTTTTT
TRBV25-1	NA	NA	TRBJ2-2	CASRNTGELFF	TGTGCCAGCAGAAACACCGGGGAGCTGTTTTTT
TRBV27	NA	NA	TRBJ2-6	CATRPRGSGANVLTF	TGTGCCACCAGACCCCGGGGGTCTGGGGCCAACGTCCTGACTTTC
TRBV12-3/TRBV12-4	NA	TRBD1	TRBJ1-1	CASSDRGEAFF	TGTGCCAGCAGTGACAGGGGTGAAGCTTTCTTT
TRBV6-5	NA	NA	TRBJ2-6	CASSYPGANVLTF	TGTGCCAGCAGTTATCCTGGGGCCAACGTCCTGACTTTC
TRBV4-3	NA	TRBD1	TRBJ2-6	CASSHQTGVGANVLTF	TGCGCCAGCAGCCATCAAACAGGGGTCGGGGCCAACGTCCTGACTTTC
TRBV28	NA	NA	TRBJ1-2	CASSLTSPQGGYTF	TGTGCCAGCAGTTTGACGTCACCCCAGGGTGGCTACACCTTC
TRBV7-9	once	NA	TRBJ2-7	CASSSGWRYEQYF	TGTGCCAGCAGCTCAGGTTGGAGGTACGAGCAGTACTTC
TRBV12-3/TRBV12-4	once	TRBD2	TRBJ2-1	CASSRLTSGRAYNEQFF	TGTGCCAGCAGTCGCCTGACTAGCGGGAGGGCCTACAATGAGCAGTTCTTC
TRBV30	NA	NA	TRBJ1-5	CAWSADVVNQPQHF	TGTGCCTGGAGTGCTGACGTGGTAAATCAGCCCCAGCATTTT
TRBV12-3/TRBV12-4	NA	NA	TRBJ1-2	CASSGVGYTF	TGTGCCAGCAGTGGAGTTGGCTACACCTTC
TRBV15	NA	TRBD2	TRBJ2-3	CATSMAGLTDTQYF	TGTGCCACCAGCATGGCGGGACTAACAGATACGCAGTATTTT
TRBV7-9	NA	TRBD2	TRBJ2-1	CASRRQLADANEQFF	TGTGCCAGCCGACGACAGCTAGCGGATGCTAATGAGCAGTTCTTC
TRBV20-1	once	NA	TRBJ2-5	CSARETGRETQYF	TGCAGTGCTAGAGAGACAGGTCGCGAGACCCAGTACTTC
TRBV29-1	NA	NA	TRBJ2-2	CSAAPNTGELFF	TGCAGCGCCGCACCGAACACCGGGGAGCTGTTTTTT
TRBV4-1	NA	NA	TRBJ2-7	CASSHPGTYEQYF	TGCGCCAGCAGCCACCCCGGAACCTACGAGCAGTACTTC
TRBV6-4	NA	TRBD2	TRBJ2-1	CASSDSRREDGHEQFF	TGTGCCAGCAGTGACTCGCGTCGGGAGGATGGGCATGAGCAGTTCTTC
TRBV28	NA	NA	TRBJ1-1	CASSPSTEAFF	TGTGCCAGCAGTCCTTCTACCGAAGCTTTCTTT
TRBV6-5	NA	NA	TRBJ1-1	CATNRRDGLNTEAFF	TGTGCCACTAACCGGCGGGACGGACTGAACACTGAAGCTTTCTTT
TRBV7-2	NA	NA	TRBJ2-7	CASSAGRNSYEQYF	TGTGCCAGCAGCGCCGGGCGAAACTCCTACGAGCAGTACTTC
TRBV14	NA	NA	TRBJ2-6	CASSQDIGSGANVLTF	TGTGCCAGCAGCCAAGATATCGGCTCTGGGGCCAACGTCCTGACTTTC
TRBV3-1	NA	NA	TRBJ2-1	CASSLTTVGEQFF	TGTGCCAGCAGCTTGACGACGGTGGGGGAGCAGTTCTTC
TRBV6-5	NA	NA	TRBJ2-7	CASGVGPYSYEQYF	TGTGCCAGCGGAGTGGGACCATACTCCTACGAGCAGTACTTC
TRBV5-1	NA	NA	TRBJ2-2	CASSFQQTNTGELFF	TGCGCCAGCAGCTTTCAACAGACGAACACCGGGGAGCTGTTTTTT
TRBV24-1	once	TRBD1	TRBJ2-5	CATSDRQGLRETQYF	TGTGCCACCAGTGATCGACAGGGCCTTCGAGAGACCCAGTACTTC
TRBV30	once	NA	TRBJ1-2	CAWSVREWGYYGYTF	TGTGCCTGGAGTGTACGGGAGTGGGGGTACTATGGCTACACCTTC
TRBV3-1	NA	NA	TRBJ2-7	CASSPPGRNEQYF	TGTGCCAGCAGCCCCCCTGGGAGGAATGAGCAGTACTTC
TRBV29-1	NA	TRBD2	TRBJ2-3	CSVKGSGSTDTQYF	TGCAGCGTTAAGGGTAGCGGGAGCACAGATACGCAGTATTTT
TRBV29-1	NA	TRBD2	TRBJ2-5	CSVEGLAETQYF	TGCAGCGTTGAAGGACTAGCGGAGACCCAGTACTTC
TRBV5-4	once	TRBD2	TRBJ2-5	CASKLAGQETQYF	TGTGCCAGCAAACTAGCGGGACAAGAGACCCAGTACTTC
TRBV4-3	NA	TRBD2	TRBJ2-1	CASSHSSGSRYEQFF	TGCGCCAGCAGCCATTCTAGCGGGAGTAGATATGAGCAGTTCTTC
TRBV24-1	NA	TRBD1	TRBJ2-2	CATSDFLGQAGAGELFF	TGTGCCACCAGTGATTTCCTCGGACAGGCGGGCGCCGGGGAGCTGTTTTTT
TRBV20-1	NA	NA	TRBJ2-1	CSALTSSYNEQFF	TGCAGTGCCCTGACAAGCTCCTACAATGAGCAGTTCTTC
TRBV5-4	NA	NA	TRBJ2-7	CASSLEPGVGYEQYF	TGTGCCAGCAGCTTGGAGCCGGGAGTAGGATACGAGCAGTACTTC
TRBV28	NA	NA	TRBJ1-2	CASSRHRDYGYTF	TGTGCCAGCAGTAGACACAGGGACTATGGCTACACCTTC
TRBV15	NA	TRBD2	TRBJ2-5	CATSRDRTSGSRRETQYF	TGTGCCACCAGCAGAGATCGGACTAGCGGGAGTCGGAGGGAGACCCAGTACTTC
TRBV29-1	NA	NA	TRBJ2-1	CSVGQGSIGEQFF	TGCAGCGTTGGCCAGGGGAGCATCGGTGAGCAGTTCTTC
TRBV5-1	NA	NA	TRBJ2-1	CASSISRVVSNEQFF	TGCGCCAGCAGCATAAGCAGGGTCGTCTCCAATGAGCAGTTCTTC
TRBV3-1	NA	NA	TRBJ1-1	CASRSVAEAFF	TGTGCCAGCAGGAGTGTCGCTGAAGCTTTCTTT
TRBV4-2	NA	NA	TRBJ2-1	CASSQGPGLVLEQFF	TGTGCCAGCAGCCAAGGTCCTGGACTGGTCCTCGAGCAGTTCTTC
TRBV30	NA	NA	TRBJ2-2	CAWSVGGTGVGELFF	TGTGCCTGGAGTGTTGGCGGGACTGGTGTCGGGGAGCTGTTTTTT
TRBV9	NA	NA	TRBJ2-7	CARGTETYEQYF	TGTGCCCGCGGGACCGAGACCTACGAGCAGTACTTC
TRBV19	NA	TRBD1	TRBJ1-5	CASNRGGFAQPQHF	TGTGCCAGTAACAGGGGTGGGTTTGCTCAGCCCCAGCATTTT
TRBV5-1	NA	NA	TRBJ2-1	CASSLEGPSSYNEQFF	TGCGCCAGCAGCTTGGAGGGGCCGAGCTCCTACAATGAGCAGTTCTTC
TRBV27	few	TRBD2	TRBJ2-1	CASSLGLAGYNEQFF	TGTGCCAGCAGCTTAGGCCTAGCGGGCTACAATGAGCAGTTCTTC
TRBV5-4	NA	NA	TRBJ2-1	CASSGSRDRVNEQFF	TGTGCCAGCAGCGGAAGCCGGGATAGGGTCAATGAGCAGTTCTTC
TRBV28	NA	TRBD1	TRBJ1-2	CASRSSLDRSLRGYTF	TGTGCCAGCAGGTCCTCCCTGGACAGGAGTCTCAGGGGCTACACCTTC
TRBV6-2/TRBV6-3	NA	TRBD2	TRBJ2-1	CASSSVRWAGALNEQFF	TGTGCCAGCAGTTCTGTGCGTTGGGCGGGAGCTCTTAATGAGCAGTTCTTC
TRBV29-1	NA	NA	TRBJ2-3	CSVAWDSGDTQYF	TGCAGCGTTGCATGGGACTCAGGAGATACGCAGTATTTT
TRBV20-1	NA	NA	TRBJ1-5	CSATPRGPNQPQHF	TGCAGTGCGACCCCCCGGGGGCCGAATCAGCCCCAGCATTTT